The T cell receptor beta chain under discussion was sequenced for a study of OX40 agonist ivuxolimab in advanced cancers. Study in general: Patients were infused with ivuxolimab every 2 weeks at 0.01 to 10 mg/kg.

The method was immunoSEQ multiplex PCR; TCRdb's version includes in-frame clones alone and lacks a portion of them. Of about 80,000 clones in the sample, 90% were seen once. Deletions cut 4 bases from V and 4 bases from J, with 15 bases between. CDR1 and CDR2 (germline): GTSNPN, SVGIG (reference sequence). The length of the CDR3 is 14 residues. Sequencing used CD4+ or CD8+ T cells sorted from blood, obtained in a trial of the OX40 agonist ivuxolimab. V gene TRBV30 combines with J gene TRBJ2-3; TRBD2 might be the D (5 bases). This TCR was sampled from an adult with an advanced solid tumor such as melanoma, head and neck, liver or kidney cancer. CDR3 sequence (DNA): TGTGCCTGGAACTATTTGAACGGGGCAGATACGCAGTATTTT. Its translation: CAWNYLNGADTQYF.